The next 14 T cell receptor beta chains were all read from a single sample in a study of vaccination effects on CD4 cells after COVID-19. These receptors' targets are unknown. Sequencing used immunoSEQ multiplex PCR; TCRdb keeps in-frame clones, though not all of them. The top ten clones hold approximately 8% of a sample with 37,000 or so clones, about 70% of them seen once. Investigators separated out CD4+ T cells once around nine days of culture had passed. Each person got two doses of an mRNA SARS-CoV-2 vaccine, BNT162b2 or mRNA-1273. Sequenced material: CD4+ T cells from PBMCs cultured without peptide, taken after COVID-19 vaccination. The receptors originated from a human donor who received a COVID-19 vaccine.

The chain is built from TRBV7-9 and TRBJ2-7, with 13 positions matching TRBD2. This CDR3 has 16 residues. J lost 3 bases, V lost 3 bases, and 5 bases had no gene match. Looked up from germline, CDR1 is SEHNR and CDR2 is FQNEAQ (reference sequence). In DNA form, the CDR3 reads TGTGCCAGCAGCTTGACTAGCGGGAGGACAATCTACGAGCAGTACTTC. Its protein product is CASSLTSGRTIYEQYF.

The chain employs TRBV27 and TRBJ2-1; D is uncertain. This CDR3 comprises 13 residues. Germline V gives CDR1 MNHEY, CDR2 SMNVEV (reference sequence). Trimming shortened V by 3 bases and J by 6 bases, and 9 bases separated the two germline ends. The CDR3 sequence: CASSFSVGNEQFF. CDR3 bases: TGTGCCAGCAGTTTCTCCGTGGGCAATGAGCAGTTCTTC.

This chain links TRBV15 with TRBJ1-1; possible D gene TRBD1, 5 bases. CDR3 length equals 15 residues. V lost 3 bases and J lost 1, with 12 bases in between. Germline CDR1 LNHNV, CDR2 YYDKDF (reference sequence). CDR3 protein: CATSRGVTGNTEAFF. As DNA, the CDR3 is TGTGCCACCAGCAGGGGGGTAACAGGGAACACTGAAGCTTTCTTT. The full variable domain, rest sourced from reference TRBV15 and TRBJ1-1, is DAMVIQNPRYQVTQFGKPVTLSCSQTLNHNVMYWYQQKSSQAPKLLFHYYDKDFNNEADTPDNFQSRRPNTSFCFLDIRSPGLGDTAMYLCATSRGVTGNTEAFFGQGTRLTVV.

The V gene is TRBV11-3, the J gene TRBJ2-1; D could derive from TRBD1 or TRBD2 (6 bases each). This CDR3 is built from 12 residues. Germline V gives CDR1 SGHNT, CDR2 YENEEA. V lost 6 bases, J lost 8 bases, and 11 bases lay in between. In DNA, the CDR3 is TGTGCCAGCAGTGAGGGGGGTCATGAGCAGTTCTTC. Its protein is CASSEGGHEQFF.

The J gene is TRBJ1-1, the V gene TRBV12-3 or TRBV12-4; D unresolved. The CDR3 runs 13 residues. The germline V and J ends were trimmed by 6 bases and 2 bases, with 10 bases remaining between them. The CDR3, as DNA: TGTGCCAGCAGCTTGGGAGGTAACACTGAAGCTTTCTTT. Protein sequence: CASSLGGNTEAFF.

This chain connects TRBV9 to TRBJ2-1; TRBD2 might be the D (6 bases). Germline V gene lookup returns CDR1 SGDLS and CDR2 YYNGEE. Trimming pared 5 bases from V and 7 bases from J, leaving 16 bases between. The CDR3 covers 14 residues. CDR3 region: CASSSTSLGNEQFF. For the CDR3, the DNA is TGTGCCAGCAGTAGCACTAGCCTTGGGAATGAGCAGTTCTTC. The whole variable domain, remainder taken from reference TRBV9 and TRBJ2-1, is DSGVTQTPKHLITATGQRVTLRCSPRSGDLSVYWYQQSLDQGLQFLIQYYNGEERAKGNILERFSAQQFPDLHSELNLSSLELGDSALYFCASSSTSLGNEQFFGPGTRLTVL.

This clone has a handful of counts. V usage is TRBV30 and J usage is TRBJ1-6; D ambiguous. The germline gives CDR1 GTSNPN, CDR2 SVGIG (reference sequence). The CDR3 sequence is 13 residues long. V was clipped by 2 bases and J by 5 bases, with 7 bases between them. The DNA of the CDR3 is TGTGCCTGGAGTTCGTCTGATAATTCACCCCTCCACTTT. This encodes CAWSSSDNSPLHF.

The gene calls are TRBV6-1 and TRBJ2-3; D is ambiguous. The CDR3 runs 15 residues. Germline V gene sequence: CDR1 MNHNS, CDR2 SASEGT. V was shortened by 0 bases and J by 3 bases, with 10 bases between the two germline ends. The CDR3 sequence: CASSEAGGETDTQYF. CDR3 nucleotides: TGTGCCAGCAGTGAAGCGGGCGGAGAAACAGATACGCAGTATTTT.

The chain recombines TRBV25-1 with TRBJ2-1; TRBD2 matches 10 bases. Germline lookup yields CDR1 MGHDK and CDR2 SYGVNS. The trim removed 8 bases at V and 10 bases at J, leaving 8 bases unmatched. CDR3 length: 13 residues. The CDR3 DNA follows: TGTGCCAGCGGTTTAGCGGGAGGTTACGAGCAGTTCTTC. Translating gives CASGLAGGYEQFF.

This chain uses TRBV27 with TRBJ2-7; no reliable D call. The CDR3 loop spans 16 amino acids. Germline CDR1 reads MNHEY; CDR2 reads SMNVEV (reference sequence). V lost 5 bases and J 4 bases, leaving 21 bases between the germline ends. Here the CDR3 DNA reads TGTGCCAGCAGTAGGTACCTTGGGGTACATACGTACGAGCAGTACTTC. This encodes CASSRYLGVHTYEQYF.

CDR3 sequence reads: CASSALQNTIYF. The CDR3 DNA follows: TGTGCCAGCAGCGCACTTCAAAACACCATATATTTT. The J gene is TRBJ1-3, the V gene TRBV7-8; D is unclear. The CDR3 totals 12 residues. Germline V gene data show CDR1 as SGHVS and CDR2 as FQNEAQ. Trimming removed 5 bases at V and 6 bases at J, with 8 bases between.

This sequence joins TRBV3-1 (or the pseudogene TRBV3-2) and TRBJ2-7; D is uncertain. V was clipped by 2 bases and J by 9 bases, with 11 bases between them. Germline V CDR1 and CDR2: LGHDT, YNNKEL (reference sequence). The CDR3 consists of 12 residues. In DNA, the CDR3 is TGTGCCAGCAGCCAATTGGGCTTTGGGCAGTACTTC. It codes for CASSQLGFGQYF.

This chain connects TRBV7-9 to TRBJ2-1; the match to TRBD2 covers 7 bases. The CDR3 runs to 14 residues. Germline trimming cut 5 bases from V and 2 bases from J; bases unmatched to any gene: 3. Germline V gene sequence: CDR1 SEHNR, CDR2 FQNEAQ (reference sequence). Here the CDR3 reads CASSTSGTYNEQFF. The DNA for the CDR3 is TGTGCCAGCAGCACCAGCGGGACCTACAATGAGCAGTTCTTC.

This CDR3 is CASGPPIKTGGNGNTIYF. In DNA form, the CDR3 reads TGTGCTAGTGGTCCACCCATAAAGACAGGGGGGAATGGAAACACCATATATTTT. The chain combines TRBV12-5 with TRBJ1-3, with 9 bases that match TRBD1. Germline CDR1 and CDR2: LGHNT and FRNRAP. Trimming at V came to 5 bases and at J to 3 bases, leaving 14 bases not matched to a gene. This CDR3 has 18 residues.